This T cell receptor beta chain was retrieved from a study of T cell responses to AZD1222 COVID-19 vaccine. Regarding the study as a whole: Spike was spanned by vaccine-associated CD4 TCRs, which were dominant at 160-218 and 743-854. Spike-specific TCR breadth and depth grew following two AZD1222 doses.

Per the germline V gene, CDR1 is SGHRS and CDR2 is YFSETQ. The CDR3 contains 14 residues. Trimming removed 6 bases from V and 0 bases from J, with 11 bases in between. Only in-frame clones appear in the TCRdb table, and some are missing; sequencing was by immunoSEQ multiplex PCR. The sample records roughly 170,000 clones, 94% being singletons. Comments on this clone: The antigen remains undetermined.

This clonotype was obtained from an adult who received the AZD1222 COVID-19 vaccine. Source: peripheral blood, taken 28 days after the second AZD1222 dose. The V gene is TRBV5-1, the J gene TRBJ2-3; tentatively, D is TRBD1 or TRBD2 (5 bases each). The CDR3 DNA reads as TGCGCCAGCATCCCGGGACCGAGCACAGATACGCAGTATTTT. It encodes CASIPGPSTDTQYF.